This TCR beta chain was sequenced in a study of regulatory T cells in long-lasting Graves disease. Study context: The antithyroid drugs taken by newly diagnosed Graves' patients had been used for under 3 months.

Whole-study findings and limits: Less diverse TCR repertoires were seen in persistent Graves' patients than in newly diagnosed ones.

Indicated time point: newly diagnosed GD, antithyroid drugs for less than 3 months. Generation of the TCR library employed RNA extracted from PBMCs. About this clonotype: The antigen is undetermined.

Libraries of TCR beta came from iRepertoire HTBI primers plus Arm-PCR of CDR3 regions. TCRdb itself ran the multiplex PCR reads through MiXCR, one entry per CDR3 protein. This sample has about 300,000 distinct CDR3 sequences, with 15% to 20% found just once. Material: peripheral blood mononuclear cells (PBMCs), obtained at new diagnosis, from a patient treated with antithyroid drugs. This receptor was taken from a female donor with Graves disease.

In DNA form, the CDR3 reads TGTGCCAGTAAGGGACTAGCAGGAGATACGCAGTATTTT. It codes for CASKGLAGDTQYF. The V gene is TRBV19, the J gene TRBJ2-3; 9 nucleotides match TRBD2. The V gene end was trimmed by 7 bases and the J gene end by 5 bases; junction bases not matched to a gene: 4. The CDR3 length is 13 residues. CDR1 and CDR2 (germline): LNHDA, SQIVND (reference sequence). Together with reference TRBV19 and TRBJ2-3, the CDR3 gives the full variable domain: DGGITQSPKYLFRKEGQNVTLSCEQNLNHDAMYWYRQDPGQGLRLIYYSQIVNDFQKGDIAEGYSVSREKKESFPLTVTSAQKNPTAFYLCASKGLAGDTQYFGPGTRLTVL.